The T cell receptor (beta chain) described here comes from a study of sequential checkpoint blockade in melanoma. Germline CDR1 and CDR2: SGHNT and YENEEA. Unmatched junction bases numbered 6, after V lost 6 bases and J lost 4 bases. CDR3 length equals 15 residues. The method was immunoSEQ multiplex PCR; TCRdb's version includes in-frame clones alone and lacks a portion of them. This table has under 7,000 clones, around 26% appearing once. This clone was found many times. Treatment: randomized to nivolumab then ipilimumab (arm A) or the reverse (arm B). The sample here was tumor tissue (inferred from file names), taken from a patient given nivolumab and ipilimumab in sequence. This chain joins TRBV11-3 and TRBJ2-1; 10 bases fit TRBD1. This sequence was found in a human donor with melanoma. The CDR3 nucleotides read TGTGCCAGCAGTCTAGGACAGGGGGTTTACAATGAGCAGTTCTTC. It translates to CASSLGQGVYNEQFF.